The rows below give T cell receptor beta chains drawn from one sample of a study of human T cells and chemical hapten exposure. In TCRdb, the RACE reads were re-called with MiXCR into one record per CDR3 protein. The sample has 80,000 to 100,000 distinct CDR3 sequences, 10% to 13% seen once; the top ten hold roughly 3.7%. The sequences come from whole blood, collected in connection with sensitization to the hapten diphenylcyclopropenone (DPC). The source is a woman aged 50 to 60 with alopecia areata. Some clones in this sample may be carry-over from other donors' samples. CDR3s include the opening cysteine and the closing phenylalanine or tryptophan. D genes are given only for firm matches. Part of the rows lack a size; the others show once, few, many or a class for expanded clones.

j_call	v_call	clone_size	d_call	cdr3_aa	cdr3_nt
TRBJ2-3	TRBV7-6	many	TRBD2	CASSSAGATTRTDTQYF	TGTGCCAGCAGCTCAGCGGGAGCCACGACTCGCACAGATACGCAGTATTTT
TRBJ1-1	TRBV4-3	-	TRBD1	CASSQDLGTGLNTEAFF	TGCGCCAGCAGCCAAGATCTGGGGACAGGATTGAACACTGAAGCTTTCTTT
TRBJ2-7	TRBV28	many	-	CASTAMGAAGSYEQYF	TGTGCCAGCACCGCAATGGGGGCGGCCGGCTCCTACGAGCAGTACTTC
TRBJ1-2	TRBV11-3	-	-	CASSFEMKGGYTF	TGTGCCAGCAGCTTCGAAATGAAGGGCGGCTACACCTTC
TRBJ2-3	TRBV11-2	few	TRBD1	CASSQWTGDQDTQYF	TGTGCCAGCAGCCAGTGGACAGGGGATCAAGATACGCAGTATTTT
TRBJ2-7	TRBV4-3	few	-	CASSQNYRSYEQYF	TGCGCCAGCAGCCAAAACTACCGCTCCTACGAGCAGTACTTC
TRBJ2-7	TRBV29-1	-	-	CSVEGGQRGSSYEQYF	TGCAGCGTTGAAGGGGGACAGCGGGGGAGTTCCTACGAGCAGTACTTC
TRBJ2-3	TRBV10-2	-	-	CASSPIGEADTQYF	TGCGCCAGCAGTCCGATAGGGGAGGCAGATACGCAGTATTTT
TRBJ2-3	TRBV6-2/TRBV6-3	few	TRBD2	CASSYSRSGRAVDTQYF	TGTGCCAGCAGTTACTCGCGTAGCGGGAGGGCCGTGGATACGCAGTATTTT
TRBJ2-2	TRBV5-1	few	TRBD2	CASSDPRTSENTGELFF	TGCGCCAGCTCCGACCCTAGGACTAGCGAGAACACCGGGGAGCTGTTTTTT
TRBJ2-2	TRBV4-3	few	-	CASSLRGGRPGELFF	TGCGCCAGCAGCCTGAGGGGCGGACGGCCCGGGGAGCTGTTTTTT
TRBJ1-2	TRBV11-3	few	-	CASSSGQNYGYTF	TGTGCCAGCAGTTCCGGACAGAACTATGGCTACACCTTC
TRBJ1-1	TRBV7-3	-	TRBD1	CASSLTGANTEAFF	TGTGCCAGCAGCTTGACAGGGGCGAACACTGAAGCTTTCTTT
TRBJ2-3	TRBV9	few	TRBD2	CASSGALAGRQPYF	TGTGCCAGCAGCGGCGCCCTAGCGGGACGGCAGCCGTATTTT
TRBJ1-1	TRBV29-1	-	-	CSVVLNTEAFF	TGCAGCGTTGTCTTGAACACTGAAGCTTTCTTT
TRBJ2-5	TRBV11-2	-	-	CASSVTSRGVETQYF	TGTGCCAGCAGCGTTACGTCCAGGGGGGTGGAGACCCAGTACTTC
TRBJ2-7	TRBV7-2	few	TRBD2	CASRFTSSGSYEQYF	TGTGCCAGCAGGTTCACGTCTAGCGGAAGCTACGAGCAGTACTTC
TRBJ2-1	TRBV11-2	many	TRBD1	CASSPRGGTGAEQFF	TGTGCCAGCAGCCCCCGGGGGGGGACAGGGGCTGAGCAGTTCTTC
TRBJ1-1	TRBV10-3	few	-	CAISEPRGLNTEAFF	TGTGCCATCAGTGAGCCCCGGGGGCTTAACACTGAAGCTTTCTTT
TRBJ1-1	TRBV11-3	-	-	CASSLEMGATAFF	TGTGCCAGCAGCTTAGAGATGGGCGCGACGGCTTTCTTT
TRBJ2-1	TRBV12-3/TRBV12-4	many	TRBD2	CASSQSGSNGNEQFF	TGTGCCAGCAGCCAGAGCGGGAGTAACGGGAATGAGCAGTTCTTC
TRBJ2-3	TRBV7-8	many	-	CASSSMWDTDTQYF	TGTGCCAGCAGCTCGATGTGGGACACAGATACGCAGTATTTT
TRBJ2-3	TRBV29-1	few	TRBD2	CSVRNSGTRTDTQYF	TGCAGCGTTCGGAATAGCGGGACGCGCACAGATACGCAGTATTTT
TRBJ2-3	TRBV7-9	few	-	CASSRHLASTDTQYF	TGTGCCAGCAGCAGGCACTTAGCTAGCACAGATACGCAGTATTTT
TRBJ2-5	TRBV12-3/TRBV12-4	-	-	CASSFGGAYQETQYF	TGTGCCAGCAGTTTTGGGGGAGCGTACCAAGAGACCCAGTACTTC
TRBJ1-5	TRBV20-1	few	TRBD1	CSAVVGQGNQPQHF	TGCAGTGCCGTCGTCGGACAGGGTAATCAGCCCCAGCATTTT